The 20 T cell receptor beta chains below come from one sample, sequenced in a study of shared clonotypes between healthy human individuals. Sequencing was performed with immunoSEQ multiplex PCR; in TCRdb, only in-frame clones are kept and a portion is missing. The table shows 2 million or so clones, with 85% to 95% occurring only once. Terminally differentiated effector memory CD45RA+ cells were left out of the naive CD8 fraction, which was CD45RO-negative and positively selected for CCR7. The sample taken for sequencing was naive CD8+ T cells sorted from blood. Receptors originate from a man in his late teens or twenties in good health.

This clone appeared once. This rearrangement joins TRBV29-1 to TRBJ2-7; D possibly uses TRBD1 or TRBD2 (5 bases each). Trimming left V 4 bases short and J 4 bases short, with 11 bases between. The CDR3 has 12 residues. Germline V gives CDR1 SQVTM, CDR2 ANQGSEA. The CDR3 DNA reads as TGCAGCGTTGTTATAGGGGAGTACGAGCAGTACTTC. As protein: CSVVIGEYEQYF.

The V and J genes are TRBV19 and TRBJ1-5, with D perhaps TRBD1 (5 bases). Germline V gene lookup returns CDR1 LNHDA and CDR2 SQIVND (reference sequence). Trimming shortened V by 1 base and J by 3 bases, and 19 bases separated the two germline ends. The length of the CDR3 is 18 residues. The CDR3 nucleotides are TGTGCCAGTAGTATAGCAGAGGAGACAGACGGAAACAATCAGCCCCAGCATTTT. Its translation is CASSIAEETDGNNQPQHF.

The V and J genes are TRBV6-5 and TRBJ2-3; 8 bases match TRBD2. Unmatched junction bases numbered 10, after V lost 6 bases and J lost 5 bases. Germline V gene lookup returns CDR1 MNHEY and CDR2 SVGAGI. CDR3 size: 15 residues. DNA for the CDR3: TGTGCCAGCAGCCCCGGGGGGGGGATTGTAGATACGCAGTATTTT. Its translation: CASSPGGGIVDTQYF.

V is TRBV5-6 and J is TRBJ2-1; D may be TRBD1 or TRBD2 (5 bases each). The germline V gene has CDR1 SGHDT and CDR2 YYEEEE. This CDR3 has 12 residues. V lost 4 bases and J 10 bases, leaving 12 bases between the germline ends. Here the CDR3 reads CASSPGPGEQFF. Here the CDR3 DNA reads TGTGCCAGCAGCCCGGGACCAGGGGAGCAGTTCTTC. The entire variable domain, with the rest obtained from reference TRBV5-6 and TRBJ2-1, is as follows: DAGVTQSPTHLIKTRGQQVTLRCSPKSGHDTVSWYQQALGQGPQFIFQYYEEEERQRGNFPDRFSGHQFPNYSSELNVNALLLGDSALYLCASSPGPGEQFFGPGTRLTVL.

This chain joins TRBV28 and TRBJ2-1, with 9 bases matching TRBD2. CDR3 size: 14 residues. The junction had 3 bases not matched to a gene; V was cut back by 3 bases and J by 6 bases. From germline, CDR1 is MDHEN and CDR2 SYDVKM. The CDR3 is CASSLLAGSNEQFF. CDR3 DNA: TGTGCCAGCAGTTTGCTAGCGGGGTCCAATGAGCAGTTCTTC.

The chain links TRBV19 to TRBJ2-1; perhaps TRBD2 as D (6 bases). The CDR3 contains 14 residues. Trimming took off 5 bases at V and 1 base at J, with 9 bases between the two ends. In germline, CDR1 is LNHDA, CDR2 SQIVND (reference sequence). CDR3 nucleotides: TGTGCCAGTAGTCTGGGGGGTTCCTACAATGAGCAGTTCTTC. Amino acid sequence: CASSLGGSYNEQFF.

This chain connects TRBV28 to TRBJ1-2; TRBD1 agrees at 10 bases. The CDR3 is 15 residues long. Germline V gene data show CDR1 as MDHEN and CDR2 as SYDVKM. J was trimmed by 4 bases and V by 5 bases; bases with no gene match: 7. This CDR3 is CASSLPGTGVYGYTF. Written as DNA, the CDR3 is TGTGCCAGCAGTCTCCCCGGGACAGGGGTCTATGGCTACACCTTC.

The gene calls are TRBV7-9 and TRBJ2-3, with a weak D call TRBD2 (6 bases). The CDR3 extends over 15 amino acids. With 4 bases removed from V and 1 base from J, the gap between germline ends came to 12 bases. Looked up from germline, CDR1 is SEHNR and CDR2 is FQNEAQ (reference sequence). In DNA form, the CDR3 reads TGTGCCAGCAGCTGGTGGAGGGACGGCACAGATACGCAGTATTTT. The encoded protein is CASSWWRDGTDTQYF.

The chain couples TRBV5-8 to TRBJ1-1, with TRBD1 as a possible D gene (5 bases). Deletions cut 0 bases from V and 6 bases from J, with 12 bases between. The CDR3 runs 14 residues. Germline V gene lookup returns CDR1 SGHTS and CDR2 YDEGEE. CDR3 in DNA: TGTGCCAGCAGCTTGGGGGGCGAGTTCCCTGAAGCTTTCTTT. Protein: CASSLGGEFPEAFF.

The genes are TRBV2 and TRBJ2-3; D may be TRBD2 (5 bases). Germline CDR1 and CDR2: SNHLY and FYNNEI. Trimming shortened V by 3 bases and J by 0 bases, and 16 bases separated the two germline ends. The CDR3 covers 17 residues. The CDR3 loop is CASSDPGLGGSTDTQYF. As DNA, the CDR3 is TGTGCCAGCAGTGACCCGGGGTTAGGCGGGAGCACAGATACGCAGTATTTT. The full variable domain, in which reference TRBV2 and TRBJ2-3 provide the parts outside the CDR3, is EPEVTQTPSHQVTQMGQEVILRCVPISNHLYFYWYRQILGQKVEFLVSFYNNEISEKSEIFDDQFSVERPDGSNFTLKIRSTKLEDSAMYFCASSDPGLGGSTDTQYFGPGTRLTVL.

This clone came up once. This chain connects TRBV6-5 to TRBJ2-7; D remains ambiguous. The V end lost 0 bases, the J end lost 7 bases, and 13 bases lay between the germline ends. This CDR3 contains 14 residues. CDR1 and CDR2 (germline): MNHEY, SVGAGI. Here the CDR3 reads CASSYSQVPREQYF. In nucleotides, the CDR3 is TGTGCCAGCAGTTACTCCCAGGTCCCCAGGGAGCAGTACTTC.

This sequence joins TRBV2 and TRBJ2-2, with D maybe TRBD2 (5 bases). CDR3 size: 14 residues. Germline CDR1 and CDR2: SNHLY and FYNNEI. V was pared by 8 bases and J by 6 bases, with 16 bases between. CDR3 DNA sequence: TGTGCCAGCGCGGTCCTAGCCACCCCCGGGGAGCTGTTTTTT. Translation: CASAVLATPGELFF.

V gene TRBV27 combines with J gene TRBJ2-1, with D maybe TRBD1 (6 bases). There are 13 residues in the CDR3. The ends were cut back, 2 bases at V and 13 bases at J, with 15 bases in the middle. Germline CDR1 reads MNHEY; CDR2 reads SMNVEV (reference sequence). CDR3: CASSLDRKIVQFF. As DNA, the CDR3 is TGTGCCAGCAGTTTAGACAGGAAGATTGTCCAGTTCTTC.

The rearrangement links TRBV6-6 to TRBJ2-7; D is perhaps TRBD2 (6 bases). The V end was cut by 5 bases, the J end by 2 bases, with 10 bases between. This CDR3 region has 13 residues. CDR1 and CDR2 (germline): MNHNY, SVGAGI (reference sequence). The CDR3 spells CASSPSATYEQYF. CDR3 bases: TGTGCCAGCAGTCCTAGCGCGACCTACGAGCAGTACTTC.

The chain links TRBV7-2 to TRBJ2-2, with D hard to call. The germline V and J ends were trimmed by 2 bases and 6 bases, with 7 bases remaining between them. The CDR3 is 13 residues long. CDR1 is SGHTA and CDR2 is FQGNSA in the germline V gene. The CDR3 DNA reads TGTGCCAGCAGCTTATCGGTCGCCGGGGAGCTGTTTTTT. Translation gives CASSLSVAGELFF. Full variable domain (remainder filled in from reference TRBV7-2 and TRBJ2-2): GAGVSQSPSNKVTEKGKDVELRCDPISGHTALYWYRQSLGQGLEFLIYFQGNSAPDKSGLPSDRFSAERTGGSVSTLTIQRTQQEDSAVYLCASSLSVAGELFFGEGSRLTVL.

The chain links TRBV2 to TRBJ2-3; TRBD1 or TRBD2 may be the D gene (5 bases each). Germline CDR1 and CDR2: SNHLY and FYNNEI. V shed 1 base and J shed 2 bases, with 10 bases lying between them. This CDR3 region has 15 residues. CDR3 bases: TGTGCCAGCAGTGAAGGGGGCGGGTTCACAGATACGCAGTATTTT. This codes for CASSEGGGFTDTQYF.

The chain is built from TRBV28 and TRBJ2-7; no clear D gene. There are 15 residues in the CDR3. V gave up 2 bases and J gave up 7 bases, with 18 bases separating them. The V gene's germline CDR1 is MDHEN and CDR2 SYDVKM. CDR3 residues: CASSLSFGTWREQYF. CDR3 in DNA: TGTGCCAGCAGTTTAAGTTTTGGCACCTGGCGTGAGCAGTACTTC.

V gene TRBV25-1 combines with J gene TRBJ2-3, with D perhaps matching TRBD2 (7 bases). Trimming left V 3 bases short and J 2 bases short, with 15 bases between. Germline V gene sequence: CDR1 MGHDK, CDR2 SYGVNS. CDR3 length equals 16 residues. In nucleotides, the CDR3 is TGTGCCAGCAGTGAGGGGGGGCCCGGACTCACAGATACGCAGTATTTT. Residues: CASSEGGPGLTDTQYF.

This clone was seen a single time. The CDR3 here is CASSYPRRVNQPQHF. CDR3 sequence (DNA): TGTGCCAGCAGTTATCCTAGGAGGGTCAATCAGCCCCAGCATTTT. The chain has TRBV6-6 and TRBJ1-5; D uncertain. The CDR3 sequence is 15 residues long. V was clipped by 3 bases and J by 3 bases, with 12 bases between them. The germline V gene encodes CDR1 MNHNY and CDR2 SVGAGI (reference sequence).

The rearrangement uses TRBV5-5 and TRBJ2-7; 13 nucleotides agree with TRBD2. V trimming: 3 bases; J trimming: 7 bases; junction bases outside the gene matches: 7. This CDR3 contains 15 residues. The germline CDR1 and CDR2 sequences are SGHKS and YYEKEE (reference sequence). The CDR3 DNA reads as TGTGCCAGCAGCTCAACTAGCGGGAGGGCCTCGGAGCAGTACTTC. This encodes CASSSTSGRASEQYF.